This record concerns one T cell receptor beta chain sequence. The sample originates from a study of breast tumors, draining lymph nodes, adjacent tissues. V lost 6 bases and J lost 4; bases outside the gene matches: 10. Per germline, CDR1 DFQATT and CDR2 SNEGSKA (reference sequence). The CDR3 contains 14 residues. In TCRdb, the multiplex PCR reads were re-called with MiXCR into one record per CDR3 protein. The sample holds under 250,000 distinct CDR3 sequences; about 30% are singletons and the top ten take about 1.4%. Axillary draining lymph nodes of breast cancer patients supplied the node samples. V and J are TRBV20-1 and TRBJ2-5, with 8 bases fitting TRBD2. Sequenced material: axillary lymph node tissue. The source is a female donor with breast cancer. Some clones in this sample may be carry-over from other donors' samples. CDR3 protein: CSASRTSLRETQYF. CDR3 DNA: TGCAGTGCCAGTAGGACTAGCTTGCGAGAGACCCAGTACTTC.